This entry lists 25 T cell receptor beta chains sequenced from one sample in a study of T cell clonotyping in hematopoietic cell transplantation. Using immunoSEQ multiplex PCR, the repertoire was profiled, and TCRdb retains in-frame clones only, with some absent. This sample has 25,000 to 35,000 clones, with more than 70% found just once. Time point: recipient sample about 28 days before transplant, after cytoreduction. The sample in question was peripheral blood mononuclear cells, obtained before stem cell transplant. The origin of the receptors is a man between 50 and 59 years old with myelodysplastic syndrome. Some clones in this sample may be carry-over from other donors' samples.

The V gene is TRBV9, the J gene TRBJ2-1; D might be TRBD1 (6 bases). The V gene lost 3 bases and the J gene lost 9 bases, with 13 bases spanning the gap. Germline V gene sequence: CDR1 SGDLS, CDR2 YYNGEE. This CDR3 comprises 13 residues. The CDR3 DNA is TGTGCCAGCAGCGCGACAGGACGAGGTGAGCAGTTCTTC. Encoded protein: CASSATGRGEQFF.

The CDR3 nucleotides read TGTGCCATCAGTTGGGGCTACGAGCAGTACTTC. Amino acid sequence: CAISWGYEQYF. The genes are TRBV7-2 and TRBJ2-7; D is undetermined. Germline lookup yields CDR1 SGHTA and CDR2 FQGNSA. Trimming removed 10 bases from V and 3 bases from J, with 10 bases in between. The CDR3 length is 11 residues.

This clone has only one observation. V and J are TRBV7-2 and TRBJ1-5; D is uncertain. This CDR3 has 14 amino acids. Trimming took off 1 base at V and 1 base at J, with 5 bases between the two ends. Germline V gene lookup returns CDR1 SGHTA and CDR2 FQGNSA. This CDR3 reads CASSLGVSNQPQHF. DNA for the CDR3: TGTGCCAGCAGCTTAGGGGTGAGCAATCAGCCCCAGCATTTT.

This clone has only a few counts. The chain combines TRBV6-1 with TRBJ2-7; D gene unclear. V lost 4 bases and J 7 bases, leaving 20 bases between the germline ends. The germline gives CDR1 MNHNS, CDR2 SASEGT. The CDR3 covers 15 residues. The CDR3 region has the DNA TGTGCCAGCAGTGCCGAAGGACCGAGCCCTTGGGAGCAGTACTTC. Its protein is CASSAEGPSPWEQYF.

V and J are TRBV4-1 and TRBJ2-1, with TRBD2 matching over 12 bases. V lost 1 base, J lost 8 bases, and 6 bases stayed unmatched. Germline V CDR1 and CDR2: MGHRA, YSYEKL. The CDR3 length is 16 residues. DNA of the CDR3: TGCGCCAGCAGCCAAGCGTTCCTAGCGGGAGGGGATGAGCAGTTCTTC. Amino acids: CASSQAFLAGGDEQFF.

The chain joins TRBV28 to TRBJ2-7; the match to TRBD2 covers 15 bases. Germline V CDR1 and CDR2: MDHEN, SYDVKM. V lost 5 bases and J lost 6; bases outside the gene matches: 8. There are 16 residues in the CDR3. CDR3 DNA sequence: TGTGCCAGCAGTCTTATCGGGACTAGCGGGGGGACCGAGCAGTACTTC. Protein: CASSLIGTSGGTEQYF.

This clone was recorded once. V usage is TRBV6-1 and J usage is TRBJ1-1; maybe TRBD1 (5 bases). The CDR3 covers 14 residues. V lost 7 bases, J lost 0 bases, and 12 bases lay in between. The V gene's germline CDR1 is MNHNS and CDR2 SASEGT. CDR3: CASTEGIMNTEAFF. DNA of the CDR3: TGTGCCAGCACAGAGGGGATAATGAACACTGAAGCTTTCTTT.

The chain couples TRBV29-1 to TRBJ2-7, with D perhaps matching TRBD2 (6 bases). CDR3 length equals 13 residues. Per the germline V gene, CDR1 is SQVTM and CDR2 is ANQGSEA. V dropped 3 bases and J dropped 2 bases, with 11 bases sitting between them. Here the CDR3 DNA reads TGCAGCGTTGAGGGGGGTCCTCCCTACGAGCAGTACTTC. This translates into CSVEGGPPYEQYF.

Within the sample, this clone is medium-sized. The rearrangement uses TRBV25-1 and TRBJ1-1, with 7 bases aligning to TRBD1. This CDR3 contains 16 residues. After removal of 0 bases from V and 5 bases from J, the junction contained 9 bases not matched to a gene. From germline, CDR1 is MGHDK and CDR2 SYGVNS. CDR3 protein: CASSEYPLGQVTEAFF. CDR3 sequence (DNA): TGTGCCAGCAGTGAATATCCCCTTGGACAGGTGACTGAAGCTTTCTTT.

The chain is built from TRBV5-6 and TRBJ1-2; no reliable D call. The CDR3 spans 13 residues. Germline-derived CDR1 and CDR2 are SGHDT and YYEEEE. V was pared by 0 bases and J by 4 bases, with 7 bases between. CDR3 DNA sequence: TGTGCCAGCAGCTTGGGGGAAGGCTATGGCTACACCTTC. This encodes CASSLGEGYGYTF.

This chain joins TRBV14 and TRBJ1-1; tentatively, D is TRBD1 (6 bases). Germline CDR1 SGHDN, CDR2 FVKESK. Trimming took 1 base from V and 3 from J, leaving 9 bases between them. The CDR3 spans 14 residues. In DNA form, the CDR3 reads TGTGCCAGCAGCCAAGCCCAGGGGTACACTGAAGCTTTCTTT. This sequence encodes CASSQAQGYTEAFF.

The CDR3 reads CASSQADSSYNEQFF. CDR3 coding DNA: TGCGCCAGCAGCCAAGCGGACAGCTCCTACAATGAGCAGTTCTTC. The rearrangement links TRBV4-3 to TRBJ2-1; a weak D match, TRBD1 (6 bases). This CDR3 contains 15 residues. Germline CDR1 is LGHNA and CDR2 is YSLEER. The germline V and J ends were trimmed by 1 base and 0 bases, with 7 bases remaining between them.

CDR3 sequence reads: CASSPPGQGTYEQYF. DNA for the CDR3: TGCGCCAGCAGCCCCCCGGGACAGGGGACCTACGAGCAGTACTTC. This chain links TRBV4-1 with TRBJ2-7, with TRBD1 matching 10 bases. The germline V gene encodes CDR1 MGHRA and CDR2 YSYEKL. Losses at the gene ends were 4 bases for V and 2 bases for J; bases not matched to a gene: 5. The length of the CDR3 is 15 residues.

The chain is built from TRBV30 and TRBJ1-5; D is uncertain. From germline, CDR1 is GTSNPN and CDR2 SVGIG (reference sequence). Trimming left V 2 bases short and J 8 bases short, with 13 bases between. This CDR3 is built from 13 residues. CDR3 region: CAWSQRREEPQHF. The CDR3 DNA follows: TGTGCCTGGAGTCAAAGGAGGGAGGAGCCCCAGCATTTT.

The V and J genes are TRBV30 and TRBJ2-2; D is undetermined. CDR1 is GTSNPN, CDR2 SVGIG, per germline (reference sequence). Trimming took 0 bases from V and 6 from J, leaving 2 bases between them. The CDR3 is made up of 11 amino acids. CDR3 loop: CAWSVAGELFF. The CDR3 DNA reads TGTGCCTGGAGTGTAGCCGGGGAGCTGTTTTTT.

This rearrangement joins TRBV4-3 to TRBJ2-7; no reliable D call. V shed 4 bases and J shed 0 bases, with 4 bases lying between them. From germline, CDR1 is LGHNA and CDR2 YSLEER. CDR3 length equals 12 residues. The CDR3: CASSLNSYEQYF. In DNA form, the CDR3 reads TGCGCCAGCAGCCTTAACTCCTACGAGCAGTACTTC.

The chain employs TRBV11-2 and TRBJ2-7; no reliable D call. In germline, CDR1 is SGHAT, CDR2 FQNNGV. CDR3 length: 12 amino acids. V was clipped by 3 bases and J by 4 bases, with 7 bases between them. The CDR3 bases are TGTGCCAGCAGCTTTATAAATTACGAGCAGTACTTC. Protein sequence: CASSFINYEQYF.

The chain employs TRBV30 and TRBJ1-1; TRBD1 is a possible D gene (5 bases). The CDR3 runs 13 residues. V was shortened by 1 base and J by 6 bases, with 12 bases between the two germline ends. Germline values: CDR1 GTSNPN, CDR2 SVGIG (reference sequence). DNA for the CDR3: TGTGCCTGGAGTGGAGCCCAGGGCTCTGAAGCTTTCTTT. Translated, it gives CAWSGAQGSEAFF.

This chain's CDR3 is CASSVSPWDGYTF. CDR3 sequence (DNA): TGTGCCAGCAGCGTAAGTCCCTGGGATGGCTACACCTTC. V gene TRBV9 combines with J gene TRBJ1-2, with D unresolved. The CDR3 length is 13 residues. Germline lookup yields CDR1 SGDLS and CDR2 YYNGEE. V gave up 1 base and J gave up 6 bases, with 10 bases separating them.

This clone was picked up a small number of times. The chain couples TRBV20-1 to TRBJ2-7; D is possibly TRBD2 (6 bases). The CDR3 is 11 residues long. Germline CDR1 is DFQATT and CDR2 is SNEGSKA (reference sequence). V was cut by 4 bases and J by 3 bases, with 7 bases left in between. DNA for the CDR3: TGCAGTGCTAAGGACTACTACGAGCAGTACTTC. It encodes CSAKDYYEQYF.

In its sample, this clone was seen once. V and J are TRBV30 and TRBJ2-7; no reliable D call. The CDR3 is 10 residues long. Germline V gene lookup returns CDR1 GTSNPN and CDR2 SVGIG (reference sequence). The CDR3 region has the DNA TGTGCGTTGGAAGCAGGCGAGCAGTACTTC. Amino acids: CALEAGEQYF. Full variable domain (remainder filled in from reference TRBV30 and TRBJ2-7): SQTIHQWPATLVQPVGSPLSLECTVEGTSNPNLYWYRQAAGRGLQLLFYSVGIGQISSEVPQNLSASRPQDRQFILSSKKLLLSDSGFYLCALEAGEQYFGPGTRLTVT.

This chain links TRBV7-2 with TRBJ2-1; 7 nucleotides agree with TRBD2. The germline gives CDR1 SGHTA, CDR2 FQGNSA. V was clipped by 3 bases and J by 4 bases; unmatched bases: 6. The CDR3 has 15 amino acids. In nucleotides, the CDR3 is TGTGCCAGCAGCTTGAGCCCGGGGGGATACAATGAGCAGTTCTTC. Residues: CASSLSPGGYNEQFF. Variable domain in full (rest from reference TRBV7-2 and TRBJ2-1): GAGVSQSPSNKVTEKGKDVELRCDPISGHTALYWYRQSLGQGLEFLIYFQGNSAPDKSGLPSDRFSAERTGGSVSTLTIQRTQQEDSAVYLCASSLSPGGYNEQFFGPGTRLTVL.

The CDR3 nucleotides are TGTGCCAGCAGCCCAGGACCGATAGAGCAGTACTTC. This translates into CASSPGPIEQYF. V is TRBV7-9 and J is TRBJ2-7; D not resolved. This CDR3 has 12 amino acids. Trimming removed 5 bases at V and 7 bases at J, with 12 bases between. Per the germline V gene, CDR1 is SEHNR and CDR2 is FQNEAQ (reference sequence).

Only a few counts were recorded for this clone. The gene calls are TRBV29-1 and TRBJ1-2; D is possibly TRBD1 (6 bases). Trimming pared 6 bases from V and 6 bases from J, leaving 23 bases between. The CDR3 is made up of 15 amino acids. The germline V gene has CDR1 SQVTM and CDR2 ANQGSEA. The CDR3 spells CSVFVPGDRENGYTF. The CDR3, as DNA: TGCAGCGTCTTCGTTCCAGGGGATCGGGAGAATGGCTACACCTTC.

The chain employs TRBV4-2 and TRBJ2-1; D might be TRBD2 (5 bases). V dropped 0 bases and J dropped 10 bases, with 13 bases sitting between them. There are 14 residues in the CDR3. Germline V lookup: CDR1 LGHNA, CDR2 YNFKEQ. CDR3 residues: CASSQDEGLGEQFF. DNA for the CDR3: TGTGCCAGCAGCCAAGATGAGGGCCTGGGCGAGCAGTTCTTC.